This is a list of T cell receptor beta chains from one sample in a study of T cells in Graves' hyperthyroidism and ophthalmopathy. In TCRdb, the multiplex PCR reads were re-called with MiXCR into one record per CDR3 protein. The sample has 350,000 to 450,000 distinct CDR3 sequences; roughly 13% are singletons. The sample consisted of blood. The receptors here all came from a man between 50 and 59 years old with Graves' ophthalmopathy. The CDR3 runs from the conserved cysteine through the conserved F or W. Each record gives: D gene, clone size, V gene, J gene, CDR3 DNA, CDR3 protein. The D gene is left open where the match is weak. Size values are once, few and many counts, or a class for expanded clones, and some rows have none.

>NA|many|TRBV18|TRBJ2-1
TGTGCCAGCTCGGTCCAAGGGAACTACAATGAGCAGTTCTTC
CASSVQGNYNEQFF
>NA|few|TRBV7-9|TRBJ2-1
TGTGCCAGCAGCAGGGATTCTGTGGGGCCGAACAATGAGCAGTTCTTC
CASSRDSVGPNNEQFF
>NA|many|TRBV7-9|TRBJ2-7
TGTGCCAGCAGCTTAGCAGGGACTCAATCGTACGAGCAGTACTTC
CASSLAGTQSYEQYF
>NA|many|TRBV30|TRBJ1-5
TGTGCCTGGAGTGCTTATAGCAATCAGCCCCAGCATTTT
CAWSAYSNQPQHF
>NA|few|TRBV6-5|TRBJ2-3
TGTGCCAGCAGTTACACGGGAAGTACAGATACGCAGTATTTT
CASSYTGSTDTQYF
>NA|NA|TRBV29-1|TRBJ2-7
TGCAGCGTTAAAACGGGGATTTCCTACGAGCAGTACTTC
CSVKTGISYEQYF
>NA|few|TRBV20-1|TRBJ2-7
TGCAGTGCTGGAAGCGAGAGGGTCTACGAGCAGTACTTC
CSAGSERVYEQYF
>NA|many|TRBV2|TRBJ1-5
TGTGCCGGATCCGGGACAAATAGCAATCAGCCCCAGCATTTT
CAGSGTNSNQPQHF
>TRBD2|few|TRBV5-6|TRBJ2-5
TGTGCCAGCAGCTTGGGCTCTAGCGGGGGGGAGACCCAGTACTTC
CASSLGSSGGETQYF
>NA|many|TRBV28|TRBJ2-7
TGTGCCAGCAGTTTAGTAGGGACCCCTTCCTACGAGCAGTACTTC
CASSLVGTPSYEQYF
>NA|many|TRBV3-1|TRBJ1-2
TGTGCCAGCAGCCAAGATGGGGCCGGCTACACCTTC
CASSQDGAGYTF
>NA|NA|TRBV3-1|TRBJ2-7
TGTGCCAGCAGCCAAGCCCTGCAGGCCACCTACGAGCAGTACTTC
CASSQALQATYEQYF
>NA|many|TRBV6-1|TRBJ2-7
TGTGCCAGCAGTGATCATTTCGACAGCCTGGCCTACGAGCAGTACTTC
CASSDHFDSLAYEQYF
>TRBD1|NA|TRBV19|TRBJ1-2
TGTGCCAGTGCCGGGACAGTATATGGCTACACCTTC
CASAGTVYGYTF